Presented here are 16 T cell receptor beta chains from one specimen sequenced in a study of identical twins (TCRdb year 2016). Preparation of the library involved 5' RACE. Sequencer: Illumina HiSeq 2000. TCRdb reprocessing: public reads trimmed at Q25 with fastp, clones called with MiXCR, in-frame beta chains kept. Every entry covers one CDR3 protein and lists the most common genes and DNA from its rows. The table for this sample lists around 530,000 distinct CDR3 sequences; around 15% of them were counted only once. The top ten clones comprise about 0.47% of the sample. Another study also made use of these data, one on yellow fever vaccine responses in identical twins.

Sequenced sample: CD4+ T cells sorted from blood. These receptors originate from a woman younger than 35 in good health.

This clonotype was detected a few times. V gene TRBV2 combines with J gene TRBJ2-5; D not certain. This CDR3 comprises 11 residues. The germline V gene has CDR1 SNHLY and CDR2 FYNNEI. V was clipped by 6 bases and J by 4 bases, with 6 bases between them. CDR3 in amino acids: CASRNGETQYF. The CDR3 DNA reads as TGTGCCAGCAGGAATGGAGAGACCCAGTACTTC.

This sequence joins TRBV12-3 or TRBV12-4 and TRBJ2-5; D possibly corresponds to TRBD2 (7 bases). The CDR3 length is 12 residues. V lost 6 bases, J lost 12 bases, and 17 bases lay in between. The CDR3 DNA reads as TGTGCCAGCAGCTGGGAGGGGGGATCGAAGTACTTC. It encodes CASSWEGGSKYF.

The chain is built from TRBV11-2 and TRBJ2-3; D is unresolved. Germline lookup yields CDR1 SGHAT and CDR2 FQNNGV. The CDR3 loop spans 13 amino acids. V lost 5 bases and J 4 bases, leaving 10 bases between the germline ends. The chain's CDR3 is CASSRIGADTQYF. The CDR3, as DNA: TGTGCCAGCAGCCGGATTGGGGCAGATACGCAGTATTTT.

V gene TRBV2 combines with J gene TRBJ1-2; TRBD1 aligns across 8 bases. Germline CDR1 reads SNHLY; CDR2 reads FYNNEI. J gave up 7 bases and V 4 bases, and 2 bases lay outside the gene matches. The CDR3 spans 12 residues. The CDR3 reads CASSGQGFGYTF. CDR3 bases: TGTGCCAGCAGTGGACAGGGGTTTGGCTACACCTTC.

The rearrangement links TRBV12-3 or TRBV12-4 to TRBJ2-1; 9 nucleotides agree with TRBD2. The CDR3 runs 16 residues. The junction had 14 bases not matched to a gene; V was cut back by 7 bases and J by 7 bases. Written as DNA, the CDR3 is TGTGCCAGCAAGATAGCGGGAGAAGTAAAGGGGAATGAGCAGTTCTTC. Translation: CASKIAGEVKGNEQFF.

V and J are TRBV10-3 and TRBJ1-4; 8 bases match TRBD1. The CDR3 covers 14 residues. Germline V gene data show CDR1 as ENHRY and CDR2 as SYGVKD. J gave up 6 bases and V 8 bases, and 8 bases lay outside the gene matches. The CDR3 region is CAIWNGTGHEKLFF. CDR3 DNA: TGTGCCATCTGGAACGGGACAGGTCATGAAAAACTGTTTTTT.

V usage is TRBV10-3 and J usage is TRBJ2-2, with 8 bases that match TRBD2. Germline lookup yields CDR1 ENHRY and CDR2 SYGVKD. There are 16 residues in the CDR3. V shed 4 bases and J 0 bases; nucleotides not matched to a gene: 4. CDR3: CAISVISGANTGELFF. CDR3 nucleotides: TGTGCCATCAGTGTTATTAGCGGGGCGAACACCGGGGAGCTGTTTTTT.

The V and J genes are TRBV7-2 and TRBJ1-5; D possibly corresponds to TRBD1 (5 bases). V was clipped by 5 bases and J by 4 bases, with 12 bases between them. CDR3 length: 14 residues. Germline values: CDR1 SGHTA, CDR2 FQGNSA. The CDR3 here is CASSAGPTNQPQHF. As DNA, the CDR3 is TGTGCCAGCAGCGCGGGACCGACGAATCAGCCCCAGCATTTT.

This rearrangement joins TRBV12-3 or TRBV12-4 to TRBJ2-4, with TRBD2 matching over 8 bases. V gave up 6 bases and J gave up 3 bases; unmatched junction bases: 7. This CDR3 has 15 amino acids. The CDR3 DNA reads TGTGCCAGCAGCCTGACTAGCGTCAGCAAAAACATTCAGTACTTC. It is translated as CASSLTSVSKNIQYF.

This clonotype was observed a handful of times. The rearrangement links TRBV18 to TRBJ2-1; 9 bases match TRBD2. The germline gives CDR1 KGHSH, CDR2 LQKENI. The trim removed 0 bases at V and 2 bases at J, leaving 2 bases unmatched. CDR3 length equals 16 residues. The CDR3, as DNA: TGTGCCAGCTCACCACCGGCTAGCGGGACCTACAATGAGCAGTTCTTC. Its protein is CASSPPASGTYNEQFF.

V is TRBV7-8 and J is TRBJ2-2; TRBD2 is a possible D gene (6 bases). Trimming removed 5 bases at V and 1 base at J, with 11 bases between. The CDR3 is 15 amino acids. Germline V gene data show CDR1 as SGHVS and CDR2 as FQNEAQ. The DNA for the CDR3 is TGTGCCAGCAGCCGGGAGATGGAGAACACCGGGGAGCTGTTTTTT. It translates to CASSREMENTGELFF.

The V call is TRBV4-2, the J call TRBJ1-1; 8 nucleotides agree with TRBD1. In germline, CDR1 is LGHNA, CDR2 YNFKEQ. With V trimmed by 3 bases and J by 2 bases, 11 bases remained unmatched. This CDR3 has 17 amino acids. CDR3 loop: CASSQGTGTGGNTEAFF. The DNA of the CDR3 is TGTGCCAGCAGCCAGGGAACCGGGACAGGAGGAAACACTGAAGCTTTCTTT.

V usage is TRBV12-5 and J usage is TRBJ2-1, with 12 bases that match TRBD2. Germline CDR1 is LGHNT and CDR2 is FRNRAP. This CDR3 is built from 18 residues. The V gene end was trimmed by 0 bases and the J gene end by 6 bases; junction bases not matched to a gene: 9. CDR3 in DNA: TGTGCTAGTGGTTTGGTACGGTTTCTAGCGGGAGGGGGCAATGAGCAGTTCTTC. The encoded protein is CASGLVRFLAGGGNEQFF.

This clonotype was seen a few times. This sequence joins TRBV12-3 or TRBV12-4 and TRBJ1-5; TRBD1 agrees at 8 bases. This CDR3 has 15 residues. With V trimmed by 5 bases and J by 3 bases, 6 bases remained unmatched. The chain's CDR3 is CASSPTGVNNQPQHF. The CDR3 DNA reads as TGTGCCAGCAGTCCGACAGGGGTGAACAATCAGCCCCAGCATTTT.

This CDR3 is CASSPQTNTEAFF. As DNA, the CDR3 is TGCGCCAGCAGCCCCCAGACGAACACTGAAGCTTTCTTT. The chain employs TRBV5-1 and TRBJ1-1; D not certain. Germline CDR1 is SGHRS and CDR2 is YFSETQ. The V end was cut by 4 bases, the J end by 1 base, with 8 bases between. CDR3 length: 13 amino acids.

This clonotype occurred a few times. This sequence joins TRBV12-3 or TRBV12-4 and TRBJ2-3, with TRBD2 matching over 7 bases. The length of the CDR3 is 16 residues. The ends lost 6 bases at V and 0 bases at J; junction bases unmatched: 9. CDR3 residues: CASRYNSGDSTDTQYF. CDR3 DNA sequence: TGTGCCAGCAGATATAACAGCGGGGACAGCACAGATACGCAGTATTTT.